This TCR beta chain was recorded in a study of early T cells in non-severe SARS-CoV-2 infection. TCRdb reprocessed the 5' RACE reads via MiXCR and lists one record per CDR3 protein. The sample holds around 64,000 distinct CDR3 sequences, over 9.5% seen once. Trimming shortened V by 0 bases and J by 4 bases, and 7 bases separated the two germline ends. Germline values: CDR1 DFQATT, CDR2 SNEGSKA (reference sequence). This CDR3 comprises 12 residues. Sequenced here: whole blood, sampled at baseline. V gene TRBV20-1 combines with J gene TRBJ2-7; D remains ambiguous. This receptor was identified in an adult who was a healthcare worker with PCR-confirmed SARS-CoV-2 infection or an uninfected control (not recorded which). The CDR3 loop is CSARDRPYEQYF. DNA of the CDR3: TGCAGTGCTAGAGATCGGCCTTACGAGCAGTACTTC.